The next 22 T cell receptor beta chains were all read from a single sample in a study of control samples from healthy donors and cancer patients. Clones were sequenced by immunoSEQ multiplex PCR, and TCRdb holds only the in-frame ones, with some missing. The table records tens of thousands of clones, around 90% of them present only once. The sequenced material came from formalin-fixed, paraffin-embedded tissue. These receptors were obtained from a female donor with melanoma.

The chain couples TRBV11-2 to TRBJ2-1, with D unclear. CDR1 SGHAT and CDR2 FQNNGV come from the germline V gene. There are 11 residues in the CDR3. Trimming took 5 bases from V and 12 from J, leaving 11 bases between them. The CDR3 loop is CASSPRFVQFF. In DNA form, the CDR3 reads TGTGCCAGCAGCCCGAGATTCGTGCAGTTCTTC.

This sequence joins TRBV28 and TRBJ2-7; no clear D. Trimming cost V 2 bases and J 4 bases, with 6 bases left between them. CDR1 MDHEN and CDR2 SYDVKM come from the germline V gene. CDR3 length: 12 residues. CDR3 nucleotide sequence: TGTGCCAGCAGTTTAAAGGCGTACGAGCAGTACTTC. It translates to CASSLKAYEQYF.

This chain connects TRBV5-1 to TRBJ2-3, with D possibly matching TRBD2 (6 bases). Germline values: CDR1 SGHRS, CDR2 YFSETQ. V was trimmed by 3 bases and J by 2 bases, leaving 10 bases between them. This CDR3 spans 14 amino acids. In DNA form, the CDR3 reads TGCGCCAGCAGCTCGGGACTGATCACAGATACGCAGTATTTT. Amino acids: CASSSGLITDTQYF.

The CDR3 sequence: CASSFAGGTGELFF. The CDR3 coding sequence is TGTGCCAGCAGCTTCGCGGGGGGCACCGGGGAGCTGTTTTTT. The chain has TRBV7-2 and TRBJ2-2; 8 bases align to TRBD2. There are 14 residues in the CDR3. With 3 bases clipped from V and 4 bases from J, the junction kept 1 base outside the gene matches. In germline, CDR1 is SGHTA, CDR2 FQGNSA.

The rearrangement links TRBV7-3 to TRBJ2-1; 10 bases align to TRBD2. V shed 1 base and J 7 bases; nucleotides not matched to a gene: 4. The CDR3 sequence is 15 residues long. The germline gives CDR1 SGHTA, CDR2 FQGTGA. CDR3 in amino acids: CASSLRLAGANEQFF. The DNA of the CDR3 is TGTGCCAGCAGCTTAAGGCTAGCGGGAGCGAATGAGCAGTTCTTC.

The DNA for the CDR3 is TGCAGTGCTAGAGTCAATGAGCAGTTCTTC. It encodes CSARVNEQFF. This chain joins TRBV20-1 and TRBJ2-1; D remains ambiguous. The CDR3 spans 10 residues. Germline lookup yields CDR1 DFQATT and CDR2 SNEGSKA (reference sequence). V shed 1 base and J shed 6 bases, with 1 base lying between them.

V gene TRBV7-9 combines with J gene TRBJ2-5; unclear D gene. Germline loops: CDR1 SEHNR, CDR2 FQNEAQ (reference sequence). The CDR3 length is 13 residues. The V end was cut by 10 bases, the J end by 5 bases, with 17 bases between. The CDR3 sequence is CATLEGVEETQYF. As DNA, the CDR3 is TGTGCCACCTTGGAAGGTGTAGAGGAGACCCAGTACTTC.

This sequence joins TRBV10-3 and TRBJ2-1; 8 bases are a match to TRBD1. The V segment lost 6 bases and the J segment 0 bases; nucleotides outside the gene matches: 10. Germline assignment: CDR1 ENHRY and CDR2 SYGVKD. The CDR3 totals 17 residues. In DNA form, the CDR3 reads TGTGCCATCAGCCGCGGGACAGGTGAAAGCTCCTACAATGAGCAGTTCTTC. As protein: CAISRGTGESSYNEQFF.

The CDR3, as DNA: TGTGCCAGCAGCTTGGTCGGTAGCGGGAGGAGGTCCTACGAGCAGTACTTC. This translates into CASSLVGSGRRSYEQYF. V is TRBV5-6 and J is TRBJ2-7, with TRBD2 identical over 10 bases. J lost 1 base, V lost 0 bases, and 7 bases had no gene match. In germline, CDR1 is SGHDT, CDR2 YYEEEE. This CDR3 has 17 residues.

The J gene is TRBJ2-2, the V gene TRBV18, with a possible D match to TRBD2 (6 bases). The ends were cut back, 2 bases at V and 4 bases at J, with 11 bases in the middle. CDR3 length equals 15 residues. Per germline, CDR1 KGHSH and CDR2 LQKENI. The CDR3 nucleotides are TGTGCCAGCTCACCAAAAGCGGGCGGCACCGGGGAGCTGTTTTTT. It is translated as CASSPKAGGTGELFF.

This rearrangement joins TRBV29-1 to TRBJ2-7; D unresolved. CDR1 SQVTM and CDR2 ANQGSEA come from the germline V gene. Trimming left V 3 bases short and J 1 base short, with 7 bases between. The CDR3 extends over 12 amino acids. In DNA form, the CDR3 reads TGCAGCGTTGAGGACGGTTCCTACGAGCAGTACTTC. This encodes CSVEDGSYEQYF.

The chain links TRBV3-1 (or the pseudogene TRBV3-2) to TRBJ2-2; possible D gene TRBD1, 5 bases. V was cut by 3 bases and J by 7 bases, with 15 bases left in between. The CDR3 is 15 residues long. The germline V gene encodes CDR1 LGHDT and CDR2 YNNKEL (reference sequence). The CDR3 nucleotides are TGTGCCAGCAGCCACCGCTCGACAGAGAACGGGGAGCTGTTTTTT. This sequence encodes CASSHRSTENGELFF.

The chain is built from TRBV11-3 and TRBJ2-3; tentative D call: TRBD2 (5 bases). With 5 bases removed from V and 2 bases from J, the gap between germline ends came to 17 bases. Per germline, CDR1 SGHNT and CDR2 YENEEA. The CDR3 loop spans 16 amino acids. The CDR3 coding sequence is TGTGCCAGCAGCCAATCCGGACTGACTTCCACAGATACGCAGTATTTT. Translating gives CASSQSGLTSTDTQYF. The full variable domain, in which reference TRBV11-3 and TRBJ2-3 provide the parts outside the CDR3, is EAGVVQSPRYKIIEKKQPVAFWCNPISGHNTLYWYLQNLGQGPELLIRYENEEAVDDSQLPKDRFSAERLKGVDSTLKIQPAELGDSAVYLCASSQSGLTSTDTQYFGPGTRLTVL.

The rearrangement links TRBV5-6 to TRBJ2-7; 8 bases map to TRBD2. Germline V gives CDR1 SGHDT, CDR2 YYEEEE. V was clipped by 5 bases and J by 3 bases; unmatched bases: 7. This CDR3 region has 14 residues. The CDR3 coding sequence is TGTGCCAGCAGTCAGGGACTAGGTAGCTACGAGCAGTACTTC. It translates to CASSQGLGSYEQYF.

This sequence joins TRBV6-2 or TRBV6-3 and TRBJ2-6; 13 bases are a match to TRBD2. This CDR3 is 17 amino acids long. Per germline, CDR1 MNHEY and CDR2 SVGEGT. J was trimmed by 0 bases and V by 4 bases; bases with no gene match: 0. The CDR3 sequence is CASSWTSGSSGANVLTF. Written as DNA, the CDR3 is TGTGCCAGCAGTTGGACTAGCGGGAGCTCTGGGGCCAACGTCCTGACTTTC.

This clone showed up just a few times. V is TRBV30 and J is TRBJ2-3, with unresolved D. Between the trimmed V and J ends, which lost 0 bases and 1 base, there was a span of 8 bases. Germline-derived CDR1 and CDR2 are GTSNPN and SVGIG (reference sequence). This CDR3 has 14 amino acids. The CDR3 DNA follows: TGTGCCTGGAGTGTACTACGACGCACAGATACGCAGTATTTT. It translates to CAWSVLRRTDTQYF.

This rearrangement joins TRBV5-1 to TRBJ2-7, with 7 bases identical to TRBD2. Germline loops: CDR1 SGHRS, CDR2 YFSETQ. This CDR3 has 16 residues. V lost 0 bases to trimming and J lost 0 bases; unmatched junction nucleotides: 6. The DNA of the CDR3 is TGCGCCAGCAGCTTGGGTCCAGCGGGAAGCTCCTACGAGCAGTACTTC. Amino acid sequence: CASSLGPAGSSYEQYF.

The sample holds one count of this clone. The V and J genes are TRBV4-1 and TRBJ2-1; 9 bases are shared with TRBD2. The trim removed 0 bases at V and 4 bases at J, leaving 7 bases unmatched. Germline V gives CDR1 MGHRA, CDR2 YSYEKL. The length of the CDR3 is 17 residues. In nucleotides, the CDR3 is TGCGCCAGCAGCCAAGATCAGTCTAGCGGGGTGTACAATGAGCAGTTCTTC. Encoded protein: CASSQDQSSGVYNEQFF.

This clone occurred a few times. This chain uses TRBV27 with TRBJ1-5; D is unclear. The CDR3 sequence is 19 residues long. Between the trimmed V and J ends, which lost 1 base and 1 base, there was a span of 20 bases. Per germline, CDR1 MNHEY and CDR2 SMNVEV (reference sequence). CDR3: CASSLFFGGGTGSNQPQHF. The CDR3, as DNA: TGTGCCAGCAGTTTATTTTTTGGTGGTGGTACGGGGAGCAATCAGCCCCAGCATTTT.

This chain uses TRBV7-2 with TRBJ2-2, with a tentative D call TRBD2 (6 bases). Trimming removed 2 bases from V and 2 bases from J, with 12 bases in between. The CDR3 is 16 residues long. Germline V gene sequence: CDR1 SGHTA, CDR2 FQGNSA. CDR3 DNA: TGTGCCAGCAGCTTACAAGGACTACCAAACACCGGGGAGCTGTTTTTT. Protein sequence: CASSLQGLPNTGELFF.

The V call is TRBV2, the J call TRBJ2-3, with D possibly matching TRBD2 (5 bases). CDR1 SNHLY and CDR2 FYNNEI come from the germline V gene. This CDR3 spans 17 amino acids. V was clipped by 7 bases and J by 0 bases, with 20 bases between them. The CDR3 reads CASTLSSLRGSTDTQYF. The CDR3, as DNA: TGTGCCAGCACTTTATCCTCTCTCCGGGGTAGCACAGATACGCAGTATTTT. The variable domain in full, with the rest retrieved from reference TRBV2 and TRBJ2-3, is EPEVTQTPSHQVTQMGQEVILRCVPISNHLYFYWYRQILGQKVEFLVSFYNNEISEKSEIFDDQFSVERPDGSNFTLKIRSTKLEDSAMYFCASTLSSLRGSTDTQYFGPGTRLTVL.

The rearrangement links TRBV6-6 to TRBJ1-5, with 7 bases lining up with TRBD1. The CDR3 is 14 residues long. Germline trimming cut 5 bases from V and 6 bases from J; bases unmatched to any gene: 7. The germline V gene has CDR1 MNHNY and CDR2 SVGAGI (reference sequence). The CDR3 loop reads CASSVDREGQPQHF. For the CDR3, the DNA is TGTGCCAGCAGTGTAGACAGGGAGGGTCAGCCCCAGCATTTT.